The 12 T cell receptor beta chains listed next were all sequenced from one sample in a study of cytomegalovirus exposure and HLA in healthy donors. Profiling relied on immunoSEQ multiplex PCR, and the TCRdb table lists in-frame clones only, not all of them. The top ten clones hold about 2.3% of a sample with 150,000 to 200,000 clones, around 85% of them seen once. Input material: PBMCs. The receptors shown here come from a man younger than 40 in good health and CMV-seropositive.

This chain connects TRBV28 to TRBJ1-2, with 11 bases matching TRBD1. The CDR3 runs 14 residues. Germline V lookup: CDR1 MDHEN, CDR2 SYDVKM. The V and J ends lost 6 bases and 7 bases, in that order; junction bases with no gene match: 7. CDR3 residues: CASSPGQGASGYTF. DNA of the CDR3: TGTGCCAGCAGCCCCGGACAGGGGGCGTCTGGCTACACCTTC.

The chain links TRBV6-1 to TRBJ1-6, with D possibly matching TRBD1 (5 bases). Germline assignment: CDR1 MNHNS and CDR2 SASEGT. Trimming cost V 7 bases and J 13 bases, with 20 bases left between them. This CDR3 is built from 14 residues. CDR3 nucleotide sequence: TGTGCCAGCAAATGGAGGGAGGGGAGTTCCCCCCTCCACTTT. Translation gives CASKWREGSSPLHF.

This sequence joins TRBV18 and TRBJ1-4, with 9 bases fitting TRBD1. V lost 2 bases, J lost 7 bases, and 8 bases stayed unmatched. Germline V gives CDR1 KGHSH, CDR2 LQKENI. CDR3 length: 16 residues. This chain's CDR3 is CASSPGLTGGTEKLFF. The DNA of the CDR3 is TGTGCCAGCTCACCAGGCTTGACAGGGGGTACTGAAAAACTGTTTTTT. The full variable domain, its missing parts supplied by reference TRBV18 and TRBJ1-4, is NAGVMQNPRHLVRRRGQEARLRCSPMKGHSHVYWYRQLPEEGLKFMVYLQKENIIDESGMPKERFSAEFPKEGPSILRIQQVVRGDSAAYFCASSPGLTGGTEKLFFGSGTQLSVL.

This clone was seen only once. The chain carries TRBV10-3 and TRBJ1-3; no firm D call. The V gene lost 3 bases and the J gene lost 0 bases, with 9 bases spanning the gap. Germline CDR1 reads ENHRY; CDR2 reads SYGVKD. The CDR3 spans 15 residues. The CDR3, as DNA: TGTGCCATCAGTGACCCATATAGCTCTGGAAACACCATATATTTT. Translated, it gives CAISDPYSSGNTIYF.

The CDR3 region is CASSDPQGTGNTIYF. The CDR3 nucleotides are TGTGCCAGCAGTGACCCTCAGGGAACAGGAAACACCATATATTTT. The V and J genes are TRBV2 and TRBJ1-3, with D possibly matching TRBD1 (5 bases). The CDR3 totals 15 residues. CDR1 and CDR2 (germline): SNHLY, FYNNEI. The ends were cut back, 3 bases at V and 4 bases at J, with 13 bases in the middle.

This chain joins TRBV29-1 and TRBJ1-2, with 8 bases fitting TRBD1. CDR3 size: 12 residues. Germline assignment: CDR1 SQVTM and CDR2 ANQGSEA. V was pared by 7 bases and J by 8 bases, with 9 bases of the junction left unmatched. CDR3 loop: CSAPSRGQGYTF. The DNA of the CDR3 is TGCAGCGCCCCAAGCAGGGGGCAGGGCTACACCTTC.

In its sample, this clone was seen a few times. This chain links TRBV6-1 with TRBJ1-1; D not resolved. With 6 bases removed from V and 5 bases from J, the gap between germline ends came to 16 bases. The CDR3 consists of 14 residues. Germline CDR1 and CDR2: MNHNS and SASEGT. This CDR3 is CASRGYRGETEAFF. In nucleotides, the CDR3 is TGTGCCAGCAGGGGTTACCGAGGAGAGACTGAAGCTTTCTTT.

The rearrangement uses TRBV18 and TRBJ2-7; 12 nucleotides line up with TRBD1. Per germline, CDR1 KGHSH and CDR2 LQKENI. This CDR3 has 13 residues. The junction had 5 bases not matched to a gene; V was cut back by 8 bases and J by 6 bases. This chain's CDR3 is CASGGTGGLEQYF. The CDR3, as DNA: TGTGCCAGCGGTGGGACAGGGGGCCTCGAGCAGTACTTC.

V gene TRBV5-1 combines with J gene TRBJ2-5; D is perhaps TRBD1 (5 bases). The CDR3 runs to 14 residues. Germline CDR1 is SGHRS and CDR2 is YFSETQ. Trimming removed 4 bases from V and 4 bases from J, with 14 bases in between. The CDR3 nucleotides read TGCGCCAGCAGCGACCCCGTTAGGGGAGAGACCCAGTACTTC. Its protein product is CASSDPVRGETQYF. Filled out from reference TRBV5-1 and TRBJ2-5, the complete variable domain reads KAGVTQTPRYLIKTRGQQVTLSCSPISGHRSVSWYQQTPGQGLQFLFEYFSETQRNKGNFPGRFSGRQFSNSRSEMNVSTLELGDSALYLCASSDPVRGETQYFGPGTRLLVL.

The chain uses TRBV4-3 and TRBJ1-2; 9 nucleotides align to TRBD1. The CDR3 covers 18 residues. V shed 0 bases and J 1 base; nucleotides not matched to a gene: 9. The V gene's germline CDR1 is LGHNA and CDR2 YSLEER. CDR3 region: CASSQDSTGGPYNYGYTF. The DNA of the CDR3 is TGCGCCAGCAGCCAAGATTCTACAGGGGGCCCTTATAACTATGGCTACACCTTC.

The V gene is TRBV7-9, the J gene TRBJ1-1; tentative D call: TRBD1 (6 bases). The germline V gene encodes CDR1 SEHNR and CDR2 FQNEAQ (reference sequence). V was shortened by 0 bases and J by 7 bases, with 9 bases between the two germline ends. The CDR3 runs to 13 residues. CDR3 region: CASSLAGHFEAFF. In DNA form, the CDR3 reads TGTGCCAGCAGCTTAGCGGGACACTTTGAAGCTTTCTTT.

The chain has TRBV4-1 and TRBJ2-7, with D possibly being TRBD1 (5 bases). In germline, CDR1 is MGHRA, CDR2 YSYEKL. Trimming pared 1 base from V and 1 base from J, leaving 11 bases between. This CDR3 contains 15 residues. DNA of the CDR3: TGCGCCAGCAGCCAAGGACAGCTTCCTTCCTACGAGCAGTACTTC. As protein: CASSQGQLPSYEQYF.